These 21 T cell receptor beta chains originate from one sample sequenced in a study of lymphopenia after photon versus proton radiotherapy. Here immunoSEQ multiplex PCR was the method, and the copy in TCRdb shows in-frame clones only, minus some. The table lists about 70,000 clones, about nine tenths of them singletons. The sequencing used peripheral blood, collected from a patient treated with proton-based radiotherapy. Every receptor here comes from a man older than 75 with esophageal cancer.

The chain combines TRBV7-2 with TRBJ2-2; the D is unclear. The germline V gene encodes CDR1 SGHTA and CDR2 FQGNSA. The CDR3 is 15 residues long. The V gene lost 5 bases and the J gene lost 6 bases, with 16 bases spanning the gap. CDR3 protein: CASSVPPGESGELFF. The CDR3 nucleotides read TGTGCCAGCAGCGTACCCCCGGGCGAGTCCGGGGAGCTGTTTTTT.

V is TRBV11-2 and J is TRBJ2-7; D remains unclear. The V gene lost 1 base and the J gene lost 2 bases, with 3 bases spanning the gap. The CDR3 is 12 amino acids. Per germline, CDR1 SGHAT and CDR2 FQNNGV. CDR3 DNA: TGTGCCAGCAGCTTAGGGGCCTACGAGCAGTACTTC. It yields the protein CASSLGAYEQYF.

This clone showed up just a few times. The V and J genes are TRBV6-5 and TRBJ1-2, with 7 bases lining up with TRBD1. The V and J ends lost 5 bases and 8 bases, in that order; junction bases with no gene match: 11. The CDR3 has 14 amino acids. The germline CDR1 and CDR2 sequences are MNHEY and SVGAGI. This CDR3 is CASSKTWTGYGYTF. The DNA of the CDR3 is TGTGCCAGCAGTAAGACTTGGACAGGCTACGGCTACACCTTC.

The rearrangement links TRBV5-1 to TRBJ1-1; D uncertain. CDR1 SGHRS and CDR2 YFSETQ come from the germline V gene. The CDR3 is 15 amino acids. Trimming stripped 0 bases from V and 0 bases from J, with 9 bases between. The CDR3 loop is CASSLEVRMNTEAFF. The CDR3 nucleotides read TGCGCCAGCAGCTTGGAGGTCAGGATGAACACTGAAGCTTTCTTT.

CDR3 region: CASSRQPQETQYF. CDR3 coding DNA: TGTGCCAGCAGTAGACAGCCCCAAGAGACCCAGTACTTC. The chain carries TRBV6-5 and TRBJ2-5; a possible D gene is TRBD1 (5 bases). Germline CDR1 is MNHEY and CDR2 is SVGAGI. Deletions cut 5 bases from V and 1 base from J, with 8 bases between. This CDR3 is built from 13 residues.

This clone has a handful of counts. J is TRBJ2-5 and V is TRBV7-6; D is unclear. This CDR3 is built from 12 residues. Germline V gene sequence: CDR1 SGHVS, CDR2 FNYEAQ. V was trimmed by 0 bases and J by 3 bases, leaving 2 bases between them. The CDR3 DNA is TGTGCCAGCAGCTTAGCGGAAGAGACCCAGTACTTC. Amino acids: CASSLAEETQYF. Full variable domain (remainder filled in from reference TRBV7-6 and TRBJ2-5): GAGVSQSPRYKVTKRGQDVALRCDPISGHVSLYWYRQALGQGPEFLTYFNYEAQQDKSGLPNDRFSAERPEGSISTLTIQRTEQRDSAMYRCASSLAEETQYFGPGTRLLVL.

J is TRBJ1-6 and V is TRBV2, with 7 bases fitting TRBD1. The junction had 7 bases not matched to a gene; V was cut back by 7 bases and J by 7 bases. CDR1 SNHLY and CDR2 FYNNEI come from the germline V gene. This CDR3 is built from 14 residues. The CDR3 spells CASNRDSGNSPLHF. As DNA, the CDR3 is TGTGCCAGCAACCGGGACAGCGGCAATTCACCCCTCCACTTT.

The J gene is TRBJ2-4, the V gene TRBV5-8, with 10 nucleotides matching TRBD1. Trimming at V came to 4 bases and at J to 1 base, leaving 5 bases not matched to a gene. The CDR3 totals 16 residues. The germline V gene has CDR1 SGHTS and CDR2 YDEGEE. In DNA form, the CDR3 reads TGTGCCAGCAGCCCGGGGACAGGGGAGGCCAAAAACATTCAGTACTTC. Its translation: CASSPGTGEAKNIQYF.

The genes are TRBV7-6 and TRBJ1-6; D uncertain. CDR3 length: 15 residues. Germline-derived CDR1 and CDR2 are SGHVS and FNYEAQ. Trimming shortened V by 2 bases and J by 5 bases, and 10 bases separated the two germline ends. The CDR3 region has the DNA TGTGCCAGCAGCTTACACATGGGTAATAATTCACCCCTCCACTTT. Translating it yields CASSLHMGNNSPLHF.

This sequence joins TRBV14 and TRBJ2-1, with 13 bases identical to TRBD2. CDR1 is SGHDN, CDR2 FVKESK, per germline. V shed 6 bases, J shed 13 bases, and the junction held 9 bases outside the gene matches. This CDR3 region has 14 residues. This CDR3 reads CASRDGTSGKYQFF. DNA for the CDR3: TGTGCCAGCAGGGACGGGACTAGCGGGAAGTATCAGTTCTTC. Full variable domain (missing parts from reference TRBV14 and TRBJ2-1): EAGVTQFPSHSVIEKGQTVTLRCDPISGHDNLYWYRRVMGKEIKFLLHFVKESKQDESGMPNNRFLAERTGGTYSTLKVQPAELEDSGVYFCASRDGTSGKYQFFGPGTRLTVL.

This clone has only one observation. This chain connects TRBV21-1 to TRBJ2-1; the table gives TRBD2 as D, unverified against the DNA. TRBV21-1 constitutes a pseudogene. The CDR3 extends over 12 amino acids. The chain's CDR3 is CASTPSAGEQFF. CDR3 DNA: TGTGCCAGCACCCCTAGCGCTGGTGAGCAGTTCTTC.

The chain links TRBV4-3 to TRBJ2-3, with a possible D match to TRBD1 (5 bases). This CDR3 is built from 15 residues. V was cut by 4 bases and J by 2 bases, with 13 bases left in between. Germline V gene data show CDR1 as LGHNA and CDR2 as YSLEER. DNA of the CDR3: TGCGCCAGCAGCCCGCAACAAGGGGCCACAGATACGCAGTATTTT. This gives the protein CASSPQQGATDTQYF.

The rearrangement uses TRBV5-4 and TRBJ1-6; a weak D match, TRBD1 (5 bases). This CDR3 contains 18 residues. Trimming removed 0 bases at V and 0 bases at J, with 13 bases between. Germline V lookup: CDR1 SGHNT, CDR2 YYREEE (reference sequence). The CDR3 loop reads CASSLGGGRFSYNSPLHF. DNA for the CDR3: TGTGCCAGCAGCTTGGGGGGCGGACGATTCTCCTATAATTCACCCCTCCACTTT.

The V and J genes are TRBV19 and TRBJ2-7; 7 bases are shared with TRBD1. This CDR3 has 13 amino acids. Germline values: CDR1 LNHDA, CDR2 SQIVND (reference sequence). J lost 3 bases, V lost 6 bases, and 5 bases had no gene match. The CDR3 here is CASRRDSGYEQYF. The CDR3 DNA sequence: TGTGCCAGTAGACGGGACAGCGGCTACGAGCAGTACTTC. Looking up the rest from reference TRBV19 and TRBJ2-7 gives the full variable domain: DGGITQSPKYLFRKEGQNVTLSCEQNLNHDAMYWYRQDPGQGLRLIYYSQIVNDFQKGDIAEGYSVSREKKESFPLTVTSAQKNPTAFYLCASRRDSGYEQYFGPGTRLTVT.

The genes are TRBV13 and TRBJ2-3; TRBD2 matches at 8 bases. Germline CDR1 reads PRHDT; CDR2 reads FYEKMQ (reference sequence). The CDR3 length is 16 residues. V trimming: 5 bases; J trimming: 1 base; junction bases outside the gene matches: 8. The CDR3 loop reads CASSPISGTGTDTQYF. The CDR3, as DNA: TGTGCCAGCAGCCCTATTAGCGGGACCGGCACAGATACGCAGTATTTT. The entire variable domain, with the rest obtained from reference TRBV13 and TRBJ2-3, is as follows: AAGVIQSPRHLIKEKRETATLKCYPIPRHDTVYWYQQGPGQDPQFLISFYEKMQSDKGSIPDRFSAQQFSDYHSELNMSSLELGDSALYFCASSPISGTGTDTQYFGPGTRLTVL.

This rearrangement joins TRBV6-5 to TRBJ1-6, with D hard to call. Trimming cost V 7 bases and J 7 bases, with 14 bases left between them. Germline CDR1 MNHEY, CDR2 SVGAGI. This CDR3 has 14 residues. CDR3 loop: CASTSDTRNSPLHF. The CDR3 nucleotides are TGTGCCAGCACCTCCGACACACGCAATTCACCCCTCCACTTT.

The CDR3 sequence is CASSQGLAGAYEQYF. CDR3 DNA sequence: TGCGCCAGCAGCCAAGGTCTAGCGGGGGCATACGAGCAGTACTTC. This rearrangement joins TRBV4-1 to TRBJ2-7; 10 positions agree with TRBD2. The germline gives CDR1 MGHRA, CDR2 YSYEKL. The CDR3 runs 15 residues. V dropped 1 base and J dropped 4; count of bases not matched to a gene: 4.

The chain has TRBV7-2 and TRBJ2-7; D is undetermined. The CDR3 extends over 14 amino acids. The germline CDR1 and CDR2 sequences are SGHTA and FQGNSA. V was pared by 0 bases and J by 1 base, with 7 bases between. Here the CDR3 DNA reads TGTGCCAGCAGCTTAGCAGTCGGTTCCTACGAGCAGTACTTC. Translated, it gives CASSLAVGSYEQYF.

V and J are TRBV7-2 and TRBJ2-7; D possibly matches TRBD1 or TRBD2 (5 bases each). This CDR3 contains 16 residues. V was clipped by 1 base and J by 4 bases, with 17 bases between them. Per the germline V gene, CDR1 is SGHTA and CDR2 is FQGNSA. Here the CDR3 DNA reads TGTGCCAGCAGCTTAGGACTCACGGGGCTGGGGTACGAGCAGTACTTC. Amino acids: CASSLGLTGLGYEQYF.

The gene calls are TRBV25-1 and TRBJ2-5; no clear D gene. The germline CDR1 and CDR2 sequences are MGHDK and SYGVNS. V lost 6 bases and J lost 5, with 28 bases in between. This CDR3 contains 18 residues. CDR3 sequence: CASRYHFIELVGRETQYF. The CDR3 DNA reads TGTGCCAGCAGGTACCACTTCATAGAGCTAGTGGGTAGGGAGACCCAGTACTTC.

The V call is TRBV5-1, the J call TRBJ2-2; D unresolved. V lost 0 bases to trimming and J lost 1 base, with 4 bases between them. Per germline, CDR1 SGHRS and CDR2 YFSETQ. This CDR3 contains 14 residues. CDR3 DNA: TGCGCCAGCAGCTTGGAAGGGAACACCGGGGAGCTGTTTTTT. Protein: CASSLEGNTGELFF.